This T cell receptor (beta chain) was sequenced during a study of cytomegalovirus exposure and HLA in healthy donors. Across the whole study: Some 87 million unique TCRs from HLA-typed donors were held in an early release of data.

This CDR3 is built from 16 residues. J was trimmed by 0 bases and V by 3 bases; bases with no gene match: 8. CDR1 KGHSH and CDR2 LQKENI come from the germline V gene. General study results and limits: Highly shared sequence variants in one cluster were likely a sequencing artifact.

Of note for this clone: No antigen is known for it.

Primers: 60 Vbeta forward and 13 Jbeta reverse. The data were produced by immunoSEQ multiplex PCR, yet TCRdb's version contains in-frame clones alone and is incomplete. The sample has 150,000 to 200,000 clones, 65% to 85% seen once. The gene calls are TRBV18 and TRBJ2-7; 7 bases map to TRBD2. This clonotype was obtained from a woman aged 45 to 65 in good health and CMV-seropositive. The sequencing input was PBMCs. The CDR3 loop reads CASSPIRREVSYEQYF. CDR3 DNA: TGTGCCAGCTCACCTATTAGACGGGAGGTCTCCTACGAGCAGTACTTC.